The rows below give T cell receptor beta chains drawn from one sample of a study of human T cells and chemical hapten exposure. TCRdb processed the RACE reads anew with MiXCR; each CDR3 protein has one entry. The data contain 250,000 or so distinct CDR3 sequences, 7.5% to 8% of them seen just once; the ten biggest clones take up about 1.2%. The sequencing used whole blood, collected in connection with sensitization to the hapten diphenylcyclopropenone (DPC). All receptors derive from a man younger than 35 with alopecia areata. Some clones in this sample may be carry-over from other donors' samples. CDR3s include the opening cysteine and the closing phenylalanine or tryptophan. The D gene is left open where the match is weak. The size field is filled for only some rows; it gives once, few, many or a size class.

J	size	D	V	DNA	CDR3
TRBJ2-1	NA	TRBD2	TRBV6-4	TGTGCCAGCAGTGGTAGGACTAGCGGGGATTACAATGAGCAGTTCTTC	CASSGRTSGDYNEQFF
TRBJ1-5	many	NA	TRBV28	TGTGCCAGCAGACCCCCGGGATCTCAGCCCCAGCATTTT	CASRPPGSQPQHF
TRBJ1-2	many	NA	TRBV7-9	TGTGCCAGCAGCCAACCCCCCAGGGGCTACTATGGCTACACCTTC	CASSQPPRGYYGYTF
TRBJ2-7	few	NA	TRBV6-2/TRBV6-3	TGTGCCAGCAGTTACTCACTATTAACCTACGAGCAGTACTTC	CASSYSLLTYEQYF
TRBJ1-4	NA	TRBD1	TRBV6-4	TGTGCCAGCAGCGCCACAGGGGAGGGTGAAAAACTGTTTTTT	CASSATGEGEKLFF
TRBJ1-1	NA	NA	TRBV6-5	TGTGCCAGCAGGACGGACAGCGGGTACACTGAAGCTTTCTTT	CASRTDSGYTEAFF
TRBJ2-2	many	NA	TRBV7-9	TGTGCCAGCAGCTTACTCGTTGCACATCGCACCGGGGAGCTGTTTTTT	CASSLLVAHRTGELFF
TRBJ2-2	NA	NA	TRBV12-3/TRBV12-4	TGTGCCAGCAAACTCCGGGACACCGGGGAGCTGTTTTTT	CASKLRDTGELFF
TRBJ1-5	few	NA	TRBV4-2	TGTGCCAGCAGCCAGGAAGTGATGAATCAGCCCCAGCATTTT	CASSQEVMNQPQHF
TRBJ1-3	NA	NA	TRBV11-2	TGTGCCAGCAGCGCCCAACTCAACAGTGGCATATATTTT	CASSAQLNSGIYF
TRBJ2-7	NA	NA	TRBV7-2	TGTGCCAGCAGCTTGGGACGGATTTACGAGCAGTACTTC	CASSLGRIYEQYF
TRBJ1-3	NA	TRBD1	TRBV15	TGTGCCACCAGCAGCTCAACAGGGGGTGCTGACACCATATATTTT	CATSSSTGGADTIYF
TRBJ2-1	NA	NA	TRBV19	TGTGCCAGTAGACAACACCAATTCAATGAGCAGTTCTTC	CASRQHQFNEQFF
TRBJ2-3	many	TRBD2	TRBV6-1	TGTGCCAGCAGTCTAGGGACTAGCGGGGGCACAGATACGCAGTATTTT	CASSLGTSGGTDTQYF
TRBJ1-4	few	NA	TRBV20-1	TGCAGCGGGCAGCCAGGGCCTGAAAAACTGTTTTTT	CSGQPGPEKLFF
TRBJ1-5	many	TRBD1	TRBV20-1	TGCAGTGCTCCGGACAGGGCGGGGCCCCAGCATTTT	CSAPDRAGPQHF
TRBJ1-2	NA	NA	TRBV6-1	TGTGCCAGCAGTGCCCAGTCCGGGGTCTATGGCTACACCTTC	CASSAQSGVYGYTF
TRBJ2-5	many	NA	TRBV3-1	TGTGCCAGCAGCCCCCCTAGCAGGGGTTTGGTAGAGACCCAGTACTTC	CASSPPSRGLVETQYF
TRBJ1-2	few	NA	TRBV10-3	TGTGCCATCAGTGAGGCGGAGGGGCGGTATGGCTACACCTTC	CAISEAEGRYGYTF
TRBJ1-1	few	NA	TRBV3-1	TGTGCCAGCAGCCACCCCGGACACTCAGGGGCTTTCTTT	CASSHPGHSGAFF
TRBJ1-4	many	NA	TRBV7-2	TGTGCCAGCAGCTTTCCCTCGCAGGACGTTAATGAAAAACTGTTTTTT	CASSFPSQDVNEKLFF
TRBJ1-2	many	NA	TRBV29-1	TGCAGCGCCCCGGATCCCAATAACAGTTATGGCTACACCTTC	CSAPDPNNSYGYTF
TRBJ1-2	few	NA	TRBV25-1	TGTGCCAGCAGTGAATATGGTCAGGGGAATGGCTACACCTTC	CASSEYGQGNGYTF
TRBJ2-7	few	NA	TRBV5-6	TGTGCCAGCAGCTTCAACAGGCCCTACGAGCAGTACTTC	CASSFNRPYEQYF
TRBJ1-2	NA	NA	TRBV20-1	TGCAGTGCCCGGGACGTTCACTATGGCTACACCTTC	CSARDVHYGYTF